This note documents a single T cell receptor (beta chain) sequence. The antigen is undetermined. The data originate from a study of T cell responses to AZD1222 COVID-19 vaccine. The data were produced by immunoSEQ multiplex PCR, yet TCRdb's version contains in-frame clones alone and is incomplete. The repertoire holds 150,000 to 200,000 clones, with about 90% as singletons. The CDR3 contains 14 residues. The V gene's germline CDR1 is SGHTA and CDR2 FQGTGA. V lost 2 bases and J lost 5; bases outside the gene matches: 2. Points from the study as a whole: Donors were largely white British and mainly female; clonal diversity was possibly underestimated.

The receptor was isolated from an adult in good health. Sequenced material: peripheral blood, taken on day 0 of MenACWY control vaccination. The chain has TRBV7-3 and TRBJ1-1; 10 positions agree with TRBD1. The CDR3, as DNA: TGTGCCAGCAGCTTAGGGACAGGGGTTACTGAAGCTTTCTTT. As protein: CASSLGTGVTEAFF.